The rows below give T cell receptor beta chains drawn from one sample of a study of blood T cell repertoires in COVID-19. Method: immunoSEQ multiplex PCR; TCRdb's copy keeps in-frame clones and lacks some. The sample holds about 380,000 clones, about 88% seen once. Sequencing used PBMCs or T cells enriched from blood (not recorded which). The receptors stem from a woman under 30 who had recovered from COVID-19. CDR3s include the opening cysteine and the closing phenylalanine or tryptophan. D genes are given only for firm matches. A clone size is listed for some rows: how often the clone was seen (once, few, many), or a class if it is expanded.

V	D	size	J	CDR3	DNA
TRBV15	TRBD1	-	TRBJ2-3	CATSTGAPDTQYF	TGTGCCACCTCGACAGGGGCACCGGATACGCAGTATTTT
TRBV5-6	-	-	TRBJ2-1	CASSFTRRDNEQFF	TGTGCCAGCAGCTTTACTAGGAGGGACAATGAGCAGTTCTTC
TRBV7-2	TRBD2	-	TRBJ2-7	CASSPGLAGGEKYF	TGTGCCAGCAGCCCGGGACTAGCGGGGGGCGAGAAGTACTTC
TRBV19	TRBD1	-	TRBJ1-1	CASSTQGAFSTEAFF	TGTGCCAGTAGTACCCAGGGGGCATTCAGTACTGAAGCTTTCTTT
TRBV30	-	-	TRBJ2-1	CAWTGLRSYNEQFF	TGTGCCTGGACAGGGTTACGGTCCTACAATGAGCAGTTCTTC
TRBV6-5	TRBD1	-	TRBJ1-1	CASSYLQGGHTEAFF	TGTGCCAGCAGTTACTTACAGGGGGGCCACACTGAAGCTTTCTTT
TRBV2	-	-	TRBJ1-6	CASSGILTLHF	TGTGCCAGCAGCGGGATTTTGACCCTCCACTTT
TRBV4-2	-	once	TRBJ2-7	CASSQESNRYEQYF	TGTGCCAGCAGCCAAGAGAGCAATCGCTACGAGCAGTACTTC
TRBV6-5	-	-	TRBJ1-6	CASSYSSSYDSPLHF	TGTGCCAGCAGTTACTCGTCCTCTTATGATTCACCCCTCCACTTT
TRBV7-8	-	-	TRBJ2-3	CASVSEGTSTDTQYF	TGTGCCAGCGTAAGTGAGGGGACTAGCACAGATACGCAGTATTTT
TRBV5-1	-	many	TRBJ2-7	CASSSLQGVLYEQYF	TGCGCCAGCAGCTCGCTACAGGGCGTGCTCTACGAGCAGTACTTC
TRBV11-3	-	-	TRBJ2-1	CASSLHSSTYNEQFF	TGTGCCAGCAGCTTACACAGCAGTACCTACAATGAGCAGTTCTTC
TRBV19	-	-	TRBJ1-5	CASSRRGSGNQPQHF	TGTGCCAGTAGTCGCAGGGGATCCGGCAATCAGCCCCAGCATTTT